Each of the 23 T cell receptor beta chains below was sequenced from the same sample in a study of T cell responses to AZD1222 COVID-19 vaccine. The data were produced by immunoSEQ multiplex PCR, yet TCRdb's version contains in-frame clones alone and is incomplete. The sample has 150,000 or so clones, nearly 95% seen once. This specimen was peripheral blood, taken on day 0 of AZD1222 vaccination. These receptors originate from an adult in good health.

The gene calls are TRBV6-5 and TRBJ2-7, with 9 bases matching TRBD1. Germline V gene data show CDR1 as MNHEY and CDR2 as SVGAGI. The CDR3 has 13 amino acids. J was trimmed by 5 bases and V by 4 bases; bases with no gene match: 3. The DNA for the CDR3 is TGTGCCAGCAGTTGGGGACAGGGCAACGAGCAGTACTTC. Encoded protein: CASSWGQGNEQYF.

The chain joins TRBV7-3 to TRBJ2-7; TRBD2 matches at 7 bases. The germline V gene has CDR1 SGHTA and CDR2 FQGTGA. The CDR3 runs to 15 residues. J lost 5 bases, V lost 1 base, and 8 bases had no gene match. DNA for the CDR3: TGTGCCAGCAGCTTAAATACCGGGAGGTTGAACGAGCAGTACTTC. This encodes CASSLNTGRLNEQYF. The full variable domain, with the rest looked up from reference TRBV7-3 and TRBJ2-7, is GAGVSQTPSNKVTEKGKYVELRCDPISGHTALYWYRQSLGQGPEFLIYFQGTGAADDSGLPNDRFFAVRPEGSVSTLKIQRTERGDSAVYLCASSLNTGRLNEQYFGPGTRLTVT.

The chain has TRBV10-3 and TRBJ1-1, with a possible D match to TRBD1 (6 bases). Trimming left V 2 bases short and J 0 bases short, with 13 bases between. Germline CDR1 ENHRY, CDR2 SYGVKD. This CDR3 comprises 16 residues. CDR3 amino acids: CAISEGTGKMNTEAFF. In nucleotides, the CDR3 is TGTGCCATCAGTGAGGGAACAGGGAAGATGAACACTGAAGCTTTCTTT.

The chain recombines TRBV6-2 or TRBV6-3 with TRBJ1-2, with D perhaps matching TRBD1 (5 bases). The CDR3 runs to 15 residues. Looked up from germline, CDR1 is MNHEY and CDR2 is SVGEGT. V was shortened by 2 bases and J by 2 bases, with 12 bases between the two germline ends. Written as DNA, the CDR3 is TGTGCCAGCAGTTACGGGGGGACTTTCAACTATGGCTACACCTTC. This codes for CASSYGGTFNYGYTF.

In DNA form, the CDR3 reads TGTGCCAGTAGTATAGATCGGGGCGGTAACTATGGCTACACCTTC. Amino acids: CASSIDRGGNYGYTF. The chain joins TRBV19 to TRBJ1-2, with D perhaps TRBD1 (5 bases). The CDR3 totals 15 residues. The V end lost 0 bases, the J end lost 1 base, and 9 bases lay between the germline ends. Germline V gene lookup returns CDR1 LNHDA and CDR2 SQIVND (reference sequence).

This chain connects TRBV4-3 to TRBJ2-2, with 9 bases aligning to TRBD1. Germline lookup yields CDR1 LGHNA and CDR2 YSLEER. The CDR3 contains 19 residues. The trim removed 0 bases at V and 3 bases at J, leaving 11 bases unmatched. CDR3 nucleotide sequence: TGCGCCAGCAGCCAAGAGCTACCGGGACAGGGAAGGCACACCGGGGAGCTGTTTTTT. This codes for CASSQELPGQGRHTGELFF.

The chain combines TRBV7-9 with TRBJ1-4, with D possibly TRBD1 on 6 matching bases. CDR1 SEHNR and CDR2 FQNEAQ come from the germline V gene (reference sequence). The CDR3 contains 15 residues. The V end was cut by 5 bases, the J end by 4 bases, with 14 bases between. The CDR3 reads CASSAPRGDNEKLFF. CDR3 DNA: TGTGCCAGCAGCGCGCCAAGGGGGGATAATGAAAAACTGTTTTTT.

In its sample, this clone was seen once. V and J are TRBV29-1 and TRBJ2-7; 7 nucleotides align to TRBD1. CDR3 size: 12 residues. Germline V gene data show CDR1 as SQVTM and CDR2 as ANQGSEA. Trimming at V came to 7 bases and at J to 4 bases, leaving 7 bases not matched to a gene. CDR3 amino acids: CSARQGFYEQYF. In DNA, the CDR3 is TGCAGCGCCCGACAGGGTTTTTACGAGCAGTACTTC.

In the case of this clone: An end of the junction does not agree with germline; a read error may underlie this. The rearrangement uses TRBV2 and TRBJ2-5, with 7 bases aligning to TRBD1. CDR3 length: 12 amino acids. Germline values: CDR1 SNHLY, CDR2 FYNNEI. CDR3 sequence: CASSEPRQGGHF. The CDR3 DNA reads as TGTGCCAGCAGTGAACCTCGACAGGGTGGGCACTTC.

The V gene is TRBV5-1, the J gene TRBJ2-5; no clear D gene. CDR3 length equals 13 residues. From germline, CDR1 is SGHRS and CDR2 YFSETQ. V was cut by 0 bases and J by 5 bases, with 8 bases left in between. CDR3 bases: TGCGCCAGCAGCTTGGTACGAGTGGAGACCCAGTACTTC. Its protein product is CASSLVRVETQYF.

The chain employs TRBV20-1 and TRBJ1-2; the D gene is possibly TRBD1 (6 bases). The CDR3 covers 11 residues. Germline values: CDR1 DFQATT, CDR2 SNEGSKA (reference sequence). In DNA form, the CDR3 reads TGCAGCGCGGGGGACACGGGGGGCTACACCTTC. Amino acids: CSAGDTGGYTF.

CDR3 sequence reads: CASKRSGEVMDTQYF. For the CDR3, the DNA is TGTGCCAGCAAAAGGAGTGGGGAAGTAATGGATACGCAGTATTTT. J is TRBJ2-3 and V is TRBV6-5; D unclear. Trimming took 7 bases from V and 6 from J, leaving 20 bases between them. Germline values: CDR1 MNHEY, CDR2 SVGAGI. The CDR3 is made up of 15 amino acids.

The chain uses TRBV10-1 and TRBJ2-3; D perhaps matches TRBD1 (5 bases). The CDR3 totals 14 residues. V was cut by 2 bases and J by 6 bases, with 12 bases left in between. Germline V gene data show CDR1 as WNHNN and CDR2 as SYGVQD (reference sequence). This CDR3 reads CASSEGRGFDTQYF. CDR3 nucleotide sequence: TGCGCCAGCAGTGAGGGAAGGGGTTTTGATACGCAGTATTTT.

The rearrangement links TRBV11-3 to TRBJ1-3; D ambiguous. Trimming took 0 bases from V and 2 from J, leaving 8 bases between them. Germline-derived CDR1 and CDR2 are SGHNT and YENEEA. The CDR3 consists of 15 residues. The CDR3 here is CASSLEGSPGNTIYF. The CDR3 bases are TGTGCCAGCAGCTTAGAAGGCAGCCCTGGAAACACCATATATTTT.

This chain uses TRBV19 with TRBJ1-3; D gene unclear. V was cut by 5 bases and J by 1 base, with 9 bases left in between. The CDR3 has 14 amino acids. In germline, CDR1 is LNHDA, CDR2 SQIVND (reference sequence). DNA for the CDR3: TGTGCCAGTAGTTTCAGACAATCTGGAAACACCATATATTTT. Its protein product is CASSFRQSGNTIYF.

The V call is TRBV9, the J call TRBJ2-7, with 9 bases fitting TRBD2. The CDR3 is made up of 15 amino acids. CDR1 is SGDLS, CDR2 YYNGEE, per germline. V dropped 4 bases and J dropped 2; count of bases not matched to a gene: 7. The CDR3 DNA sequence: TGTGCCAGCAGCACAAGGGGGACTAGCCCCTACGAGCAGTACTTC. It yields the protein CASSTRGTSPYEQYF.

This chain's CDR3 is CASSLAFPQGAEAFF. The CDR3 region has the DNA TGCGCCAGCAGCTTGGCTTTTCCACAGGGGGCGGAAGCTTTCTTT. V and J are TRBV5-1 and TRBJ1-1; TRBD1 agrees at 9 bases. After removal of 0 bases from V and 8 bases from J, the junction contained 8 bases not matched to a gene. The germline CDR1 and CDR2 sequences are SGHRS and YFSETQ. The CDR3 has 15 residues.

This clone was seen a single time. V gene TRBV12-3 or TRBV12-4 combines with J gene TRBJ1-2; no definite D call. The V and J ends lost 1 base and 8 bases respectively, with 11 bases between them. The CDR3 is made up of 13 amino acids. CDR3 amino acids: CASSLDSSGGYTF. The CDR3 DNA sequence: TGTGCCAGCAGTTTAGACAGTTCGGGCGGCTACACCTTC.

V and J are TRBV2 and TRBJ1-1; D is possibly TRBD1 (5 bases). Trimming stripped 6 bases from V and 5 bases from J, with 19 bases between. Germline CDR1 and CDR2: SNHLY and FYNNEI. The CDR3 loop spans 15 amino acids. CDR3 protein: CASRHPGDRGTEAFF. In DNA form, the CDR3 reads TGTGCCAGCAGGCACCCGGGAGACCGGGGGACTGAAGCTTTCTTT.

The chain has TRBV6-1 and TRBJ1-6; D is uncertain. Trimming shortened V by 3 bases and J by 9 bases, and 15 bases separated the two germline ends. The CDR3 contains 15 residues. CDR1 and CDR2 (germline): MNHNS, SASEGT. The CDR3 spells CASSDLPLTGSPLHF. For the CDR3, the DNA is TGTGCCAGCAGTGATCTACCCCTAACCGGTTCACCCCTCCACTTT.

The V and J genes are TRBV3-1 (or the pseudogene TRBV3-2) and TRBJ1-2; the D gene is possibly TRBD1 (5 bases). CDR1 is LGHDT, CDR2 YNNKEL, per germline (reference sequence). V was cut by 4 bases and J by 10 bases, with 19 bases left in between. There are 14 residues in the CDR3. CDR3 region: CASSLEAGREDYTF. In nucleotides, the CDR3 is TGTGCCAGCAGCCTTGAAGCCGGCAGGGAGGACTACACCTTC.

V is TRBV29-1 and J is TRBJ1-3; no firm D call. CDR1 SQVTM and CDR2 ANQGSEA come from the germline V gene. The CDR3 has 12 residues. V was clipped by 6 bases and J by 8 bases, with 14 bases between them. CDR3 loop: CSVLGLGDTIYF. CDR3 DNA: TGCAGCGTCCTGGGTTTGGGAGACACCATATATTTT. The whole variable domain, remainder taken from reference TRBV29-1 and TRBJ1-3, is SAVISQKPSRDICQRGTSLTIQCQVDSQVTMMFWYRQQPGQSLTLIATANQGSEATYESGFVIDKFPISRPNLTFSTLTVSNMSPEDSSIYLCSVLGLGDTIYFGEGSWLTVV.

This clone was observed once. The V call is TRBV19, the J call TRBJ1-2; the D is unclear. Trimming removed 1 base at V and 4 bases at J, with 13 bases between. This CDR3 has 15 residues. Germline values: CDR1 LNHDA, CDR2 SQIVND (reference sequence). The CDR3 DNA sequence: TGTGCCAGTAGTATAGTTACGGCTCCGGGCTATGGCTACACCTTC. As protein: CASSIVTAPGYGYTF. The full variable domain, its missing parts supplied by reference TRBV19 and TRBJ1-2, is DGGITQSPKYLFRKEGQNVTLSCEQNLNHDAMYWYRQDPGQGLRLIYYSQIVNDFQKGDIAEGYSVSREKKESFPLTVTSAQKNPTAFYLCASSIVTAPGYGYTFGSGTRLTVV.